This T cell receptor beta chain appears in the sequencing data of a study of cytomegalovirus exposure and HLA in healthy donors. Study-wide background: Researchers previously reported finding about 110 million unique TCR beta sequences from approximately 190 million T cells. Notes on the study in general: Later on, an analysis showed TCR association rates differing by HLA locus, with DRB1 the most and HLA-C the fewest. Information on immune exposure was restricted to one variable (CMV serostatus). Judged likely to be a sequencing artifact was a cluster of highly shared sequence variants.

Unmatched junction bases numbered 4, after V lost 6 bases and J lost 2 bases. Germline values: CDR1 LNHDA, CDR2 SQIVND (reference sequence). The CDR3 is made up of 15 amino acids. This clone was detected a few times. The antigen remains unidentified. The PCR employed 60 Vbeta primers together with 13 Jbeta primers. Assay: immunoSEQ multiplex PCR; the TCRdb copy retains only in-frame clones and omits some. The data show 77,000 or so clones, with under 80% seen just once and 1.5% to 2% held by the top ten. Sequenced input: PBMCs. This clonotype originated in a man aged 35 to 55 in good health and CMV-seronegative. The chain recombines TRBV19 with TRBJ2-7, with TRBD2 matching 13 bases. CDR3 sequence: CASRLAGGLTYEQYF. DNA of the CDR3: TGTGCCAGTAGACTAGCGGGAGGGTTGACCTACGAGCAGTACTTC.